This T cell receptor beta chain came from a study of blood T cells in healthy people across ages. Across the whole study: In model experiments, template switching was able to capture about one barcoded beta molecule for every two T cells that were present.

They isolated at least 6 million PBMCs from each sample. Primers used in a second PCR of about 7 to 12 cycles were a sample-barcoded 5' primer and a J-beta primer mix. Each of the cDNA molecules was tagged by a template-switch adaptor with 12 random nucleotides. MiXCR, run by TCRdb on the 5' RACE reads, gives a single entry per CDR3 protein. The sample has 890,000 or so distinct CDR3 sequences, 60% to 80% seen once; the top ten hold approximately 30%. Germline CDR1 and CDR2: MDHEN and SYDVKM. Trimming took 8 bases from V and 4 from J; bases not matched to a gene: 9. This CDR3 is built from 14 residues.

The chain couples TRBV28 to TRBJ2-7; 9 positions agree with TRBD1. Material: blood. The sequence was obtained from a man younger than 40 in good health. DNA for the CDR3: TGTGCCAGCTCCCCCGCCGGACAGGGGTACGAGCAGTACTTC. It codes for CASSPAGQGYEQYF.